This T cell receptor beta chain stems from a study of blood T cell repertoires in COVID-19. Looking at the study overall: Spain, Italy and the United States supplied samples that represented acute and convalescent COVID-19.

The germline CDR1 and CDR2 sequences are SGDLS and YYNGEE. Trimming removed 0 bases at V and 6 bases at J, with 13 bases between. CDR3 length: 15 residues. Per the original data handling: Nucleated cell counts were estimated from reference gene primer amplification. TCRdb keeps only in-frame clones here, not all; method: immunoSEQ multiplex PCR. V, J and clone size are those of that table, while D and trimming were read from the DNA. The data contain under 110,000 clones, more than 75% of them singletons. This chain uses TRBV9 with TRBJ2-1; possible D gene TRBD2, 6 bases. The sample consisted of peripheral blood. The sequence derives from a woman under 40 with acute or convalescent COVID-19. The CDR3: CASSVEEGPRNEQFF. CDR3 DNA: TGTGCCAGCAGCGTAGAGGAGGGGCCTCGCAATGAGCAGTTCTTC.